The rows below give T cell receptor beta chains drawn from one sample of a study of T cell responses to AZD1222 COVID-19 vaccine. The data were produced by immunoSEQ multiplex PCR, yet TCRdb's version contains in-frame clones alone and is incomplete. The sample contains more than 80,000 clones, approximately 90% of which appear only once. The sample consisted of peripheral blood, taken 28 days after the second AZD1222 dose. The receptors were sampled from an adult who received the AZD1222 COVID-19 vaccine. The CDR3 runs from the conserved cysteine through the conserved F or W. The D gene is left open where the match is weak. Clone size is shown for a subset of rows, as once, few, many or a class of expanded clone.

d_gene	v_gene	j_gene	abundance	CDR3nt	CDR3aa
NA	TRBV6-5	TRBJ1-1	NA	TGTGCCAGCACCACTACAGGGAAAACTGAAGCTTTCTTT	CASTTTGKTEAFF
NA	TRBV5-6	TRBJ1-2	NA	TGTGCCAGCAGCTTGGTTGGAGTCCAATGGCGCTACACCTTC	CASSLVGVQWRYTF
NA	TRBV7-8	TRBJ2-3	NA	TGTGCCAGCAGCCCCTTTGTCGGGGCAGGGAGGACAGATACGCAGTATTTT	CASSPFVGAGRTDTQYF
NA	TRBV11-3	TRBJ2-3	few	TGTGCCAGCAGCTTAGCAGATACGCAGTATTTT	CASSLADTQYF
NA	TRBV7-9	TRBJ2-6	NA	TGTGCCAGCAGCTTAGCTCGGACAGCCACCCGCTCTGGGGCCAACGTCCTGACTTTC	CASSLARTATRSGANVLTF
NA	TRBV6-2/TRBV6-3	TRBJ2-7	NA	TGTGCCAGCAGTTACTTTTCAGGGGCCGCGACCTACGAGCAGTACTTC	CASSYFSGAATYEQYF
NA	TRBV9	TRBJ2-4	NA	TGTGCCAGCAGCGTAGTGGGGGCGGCCAAAAACATTCAGTACTTC	CASSVVGAAKNIQYF
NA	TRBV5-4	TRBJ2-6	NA	TGTGCCAGCAGCTTACCCCGGGACGTAGTATTAGGGGCCAACGTCCTGACTTTC	CASSLPRDVVLGANVLTF
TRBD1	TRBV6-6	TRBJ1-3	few	TGTGCCAGCACTCCGGACAGGGCTTCTGGAAACACCATATATTTT	CASTPDRASGNTIYF
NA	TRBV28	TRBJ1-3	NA	TGTGCCAGCAGTTTAGCCAGGGACCCTCGATACTCTGGAAACACCATATATTTT	CASSLARDPRYSGNTIYF
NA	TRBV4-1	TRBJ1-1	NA	TGCGCCAGCAGCCAAGATGGGGGTTATAGGGACACTGAAGCTTTCTTT	CASSQDGGYRDTEAFF
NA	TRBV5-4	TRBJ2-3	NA	TGTGCCAGCAGCTTATTTAGCACAGATACGCAGTATTTT	CASSLFSTDTQYF
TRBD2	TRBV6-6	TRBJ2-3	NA	TGTGCCAGCAGTTACAGCGGGGGGAGAACAGATACGCAGTATTTT	CASSYSGGRTDTQYF
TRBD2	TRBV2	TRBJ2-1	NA	TGTGCCAGCAGTTGGGGTAGCGGGGGGCCGTTCAATGAGCAGTTCTTC	CASSWGSGGPFNEQFF
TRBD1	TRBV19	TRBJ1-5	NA	TGTGCCAGTAGTTTTGGCAGGGGGAGATTACAGCCCCAGCATTTT	CASSFGRGRLQPQHF
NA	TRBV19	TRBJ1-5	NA	TGTGCCAGTAGGGGACAACGCAATCAGCCCCAGCATTTT	CASRGQRNQPQHF
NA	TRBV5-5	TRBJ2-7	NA	TGTGCCAGCAGCTTCTCTTTGGTGTCCTACGAGCAGTACTTC	CASSFSLVSYEQYF
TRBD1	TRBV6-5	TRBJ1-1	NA	TGTGCCACACAGGGGTACTCCACTGAAGCTTTCTTT	CATQGYSTEAFF
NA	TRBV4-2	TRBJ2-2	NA	TGTGCCAGCAGCCAAGTTCACACCGGGGAGCTGTTTTTT	CASSQVHTGELFF
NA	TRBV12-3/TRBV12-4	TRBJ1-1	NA	NA	CASSFLENTEAFF
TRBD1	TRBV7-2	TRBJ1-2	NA	TGTGCCAGCAGCTTAGTGGGACAGGGGGCACTGGGCTACACCTTC	CASSLVGQGALGYTF
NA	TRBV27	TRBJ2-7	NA	TGTGCCAGCAGTTTGGGGCAGGACGAGCAGTACTTC	CASSLGQDEQYF
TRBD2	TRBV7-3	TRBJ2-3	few	TGTGCCAGCAGCTTAGGGGTGCGGGGGACGCAGTATTTT	CASSLGVRGTQYF
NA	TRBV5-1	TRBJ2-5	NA	TGCGCCAGCAGCCCTTGGAGGGGTCAGGTCCTTTCCCAAGAGACCCAGTACTTC	CASSPWRGQVLSQETQYF
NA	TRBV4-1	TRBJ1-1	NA	TGCGCCAGCAGCCAAGAACGGGGGGAGATGAACACTGAAGCTTTCTTT	CASSQERGEMNTEAFF
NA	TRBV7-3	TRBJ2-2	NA	TGTGCCAGCAGCTCCTCCCGGGACCCGGGCACCGGGGAGCTGTTTTTT	CASSSSRDPGTGELFF
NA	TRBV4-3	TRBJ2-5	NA	TGCGCCAGCAGCCAAGACACTAGCCGGGAGACCCAGTACTTC	CASSQDTSRETQYF
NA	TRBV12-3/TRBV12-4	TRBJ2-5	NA	TGTGCCAGCAGGGGGCGAGAGACCCAGTACTTC	CASRGRETQYF
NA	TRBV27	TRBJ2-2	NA	TGTGCCAGCACCGGGGGAGGCCGGGAGCTGTTTTTT	CASTGGGRELFF
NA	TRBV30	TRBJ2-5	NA	TGTGCCTGGAGCCGGCTCGAAGAGACCCAGTACTTC	CAWSRLEETQYF
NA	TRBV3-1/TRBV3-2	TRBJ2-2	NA	TGTGCCAGCAGCCTGCCTCCAGGACTCACCGGGGAGCTGTTTTTT	CASSLPPGLTGELFF
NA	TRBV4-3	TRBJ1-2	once	TGCGCCAGCAGCCAAGATTTGTGGGGGGATGGCTACACCTTC	CASSQDLWGDGYTF
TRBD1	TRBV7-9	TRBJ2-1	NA	TGTGCCAGCAGCTTACTGGGACAGGGGTTCGGTAATGAGCAGTTCTTC	CASSLLGQGFGNEQFF
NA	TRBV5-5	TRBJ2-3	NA	TGTGCCAGCAGCTGGGCAGGGAGCACAGATACGCAGTATTTT	CASSWAGSTDTQYF
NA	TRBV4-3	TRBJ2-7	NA	TGCGCCAGCAGCCAAGGGGCAGGGGTGGGCTACGAGCAGTACTTC	CASSQGAGVGYEQYF
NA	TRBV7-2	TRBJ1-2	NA	TGTGCCAGCAGCTTAGGGGGCAGGGACTATGGCTACACCTTC	CASSLGGRDYGYTF
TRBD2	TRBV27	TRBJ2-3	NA	TGTGCCAGCAGTTCCACCCTACTAGCGGGGGCCACAGATACGCAGTATTTT	CASSSTLLAGATDTQYF
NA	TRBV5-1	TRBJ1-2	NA	TGCGCCAGCAGCTTGGGACTTTCAAAGAAAGGCGGCTACACCTTC	CASSLGLSKKGGYTF
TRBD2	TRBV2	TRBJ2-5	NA	TGTGCCAGCAGTCACCGACTAGCGGGGGGCGAGGGAGAGACCCAGTACTTC	CASSHRLAGGEGETQYF
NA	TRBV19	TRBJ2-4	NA	TGTGCCAGTAGTGTGGATCGGGACACGGCCCAAGGAGTCAAAAACATTCAGTACTTC	CASSVDRDTAQGVKNIQYF
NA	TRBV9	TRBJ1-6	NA	TGTGCCAGCAGCCCGGGGGAGAGCCAGAGCTCCTATAATTCACCCCTCCACTTT	CASSPGESQSSYNSPLHF
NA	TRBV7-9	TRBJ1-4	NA	TGTGCCAGCAGCTCGGGACGGATGGATGAAAAACTGTTTTTT	CASSSGRMDEKLFF